This record looks at one T cell receptor (beta chain) sequence and its context. Amplification of TCR beta CDR3 regions used RNA transcripts. First-round RT-PCR employed HTBI primers, with a second-round multiplex PCR after it. TCRdb re-called the multiplex PCR reads through MiXCR, storing one row per CDR3 protein. Of about 740,000 distinct CDR3 sequences in the sample, 40% were seen once. The data were taken from a study of Graves' ophthalmopathy and Graves' hyperthyroidism. Study-level background: Peripheral blood sampling occurred at initial diagnosis, before any treatment.

Diagnosis was based on clinical symptoms, serum thyroxine, TRAb, thyroid ultrasound and orbital computed tomography. PBMCs were isolated by Ficoll-Paque density gradient centrifugation, using about 10 ml of fresh peripheral blood as the starting material. The CDR3 spans 15 residues. V trimming: 7 bases; J trimming: 7 bases; junction bases outside the gene matches: 9. The chain recombines TRBV12-3 or TRBV12-4 with TRBJ2-5; 13 bases fit TRBD2. This TCR was recovered from an adult man with Graves' ophthalmopathy. What was sequenced was peripheral blood. The CDR3 nucleotides are TGTGCCAGCACCGCGGGACTAGCGGGGAGAGGGACCCAGTACTTC. Translating it yields CASTAGLAGRGTQYF.